The 10 T cell receptor beta chains given below trace back to one sample, sequenced in a study of cytomegalovirus exposure and HLA in healthy donors. Primers: 60 Vbeta forward and 13 Jbeta reverse. Libraries were prepared by immunoSEQ multiplex PCR; TCRdb keeps only in-frame clonotypes and omits some of them. The data show about 140,000 clones, 79% seen once. The material sequenced was PBMCs. The receptors derive from a man aged 40-49 years in good health and CMV-seropositive.

On this clone: The sample carries other DNA sequences with the same CDR3. This sequence joins TRBV2 and TRBJ2-5; 11 bases agree with TRBD1. This CDR3 is 15 amino acids long. The V gene's germline CDR1 is SNHLY and CDR2 FYNNEI. V lost 3 bases and J lost 4; bases outside the gene matches: 4. This chain's CDR3 is CASSDFGTGGETQYF. CDR3 nucleotide sequence: TGTGCCAGCAGTGATTTTGGGACAGGGGGAGAGACCCAGTACTTC.

The chain couples TRBV4-1 to TRBJ1-3; maybe TRBD1 (5 bases). Trimming stripped 5 bases from V and 4 bases from J, with 18 bases between. CDR3 length: 16 residues. From germline, CDR1 is MGHRA and CDR2 YSYEKL. The CDR3 region has the DNA TGCGCCAGCAGCGCGGGGGAGGCAGGGAGAGGAAACACCATATATTTT. It translates to CASSAGEAGRGNTIYF.

The CDR3 sequence: CASSSRTAMNTEAFF. CDR3 nucleotides: TGTGCCAGCTCGAGCCGGACAGCGATGAACACTGAAGCTTTCTTT. V gene TRBV18 combines with J gene TRBJ1-1; TRBD1 is a possible D gene (6 bases). The CDR3 is 15 residues long. The V gene lost 6 bases and the J gene lost 0 bases, with 14 bases spanning the gap. CDR1 and CDR2 from the germline V gene are KGHSH and LQKENI. The full variable domain, with the rest looked up from reference TRBV18 and TRBJ1-1, is NAGVMQNPRHLVRRRGQEARLRCSPMKGHSHVYWYRQLPEEGLKFMVYLQKENIIDESGMPKERFSAEFPKEGPSILRIQQVVRGDSAAYFCASSSRTAMNTEAFFGQGTRLTVV.

A few counts support this clone. The chain recombines TRBV28 with TRBJ1-4; tentatively, D is TRBD1 (6 bases). Germline V lookup: CDR1 MDHEN, CDR2 SYDVKM. V gave up 5 bases and J gave up 7 bases, with 17 bases separating them. The CDR3 length is 15 residues. The CDR3 DNA follows: TGTGCCAGCAGTGTCACCGGGACATCATCTGAAAAACTGTTTTTT. Its translation is CASSVTGTSSEKLFF. The complete variable domain, with remaining parts taken from reference TRBV28 and TRBJ1-4, reads DVKVTQSSRYLVKRTGEKVFLECVQDMDHENMFWYRQDPGLGLRLIYFSYDVKMKEKGDIPEGYSVSREKKERFSLILESASTNQTSMYLCASSVTGTSSEKLFFGSGTQLSVL.

The gene calls are TRBV29-1 and TRBJ2-4; tentative D call: TRBD1 (6 bases). Deletions cut 7 bases from V and 1 base from J, with 14 bases between. Germline V gene data show CDR1 as SQVTM and CDR2 as ANQGSEA. The length of the CDR3 is 14 residues. This CDR3 reads CSASTGLAKNIQYF. Here the CDR3 DNA reads TGCAGCGCCAGTACAGGGTTGGCCAAAAACATTCAGTACTTC.

The J gene is TRBJ1-6, the V gene TRBV2; 7 positions match TRBD1. The CDR3 is 15 residues long. After removal of 8 bases from V and 10 bases from J, the junction contained 14 bases not matched to a gene. Germline assignment: CDR1 SNHLY and CDR2 FYNNEI. This chain's CDR3 is CASGPRRGGESPLHF. The CDR3 coding sequence is TGTGCCAGCGGGCCTAGGAGAGGGGGCGAGTCACCCCTCCACTTT.

This chain connects TRBV2 to TRBJ1-3; 7 bases agree with TRBD1. The germline V gene encodes CDR1 SNHLY and CDR2 FYNNEI. Trimming at V came to 0 bases and at J to 9 bases, leaving 8 bases not matched to a gene. The CDR3 loop spans 15 amino acids. This chain's CDR3 is CASSEADRAPRTIYF. As DNA, the CDR3 is TGTGCCAGCAGTGAAGCTGACAGGGCGCCGCGCACCATATATTTT.

The table lists this clone with a count of one. This chain joins TRBV5-6 and TRBJ2-7; TRBD1 matches at 7 bases. This CDR3 spans 14 amino acids. The germline V gene has CDR1 SGHDT and CDR2 YYEEEE. V lost 4 bases, J lost 1 base, and 5 bases stayed unmatched. The CDR3 DNA reads TGTGCCAGCAGCCCCCCGGACAGGTCCTACGAGCAGTACTTC. This sequence encodes CASSPPDRSYEQYF.

The rearrangement uses TRBV10-1 and TRBJ2-3; 13 nucleotides line up with TRBD2. With 6 bases clipped from V and 5 bases from J, the junction kept 8 bases outside the gene matches. The CDR3 has 16 residues. Germline CDR1 and CDR2: WNHNN and SYGVQD (reference sequence). CDR3 bases: TGCGCCAGCAGCTACGGACTAGCGGGAGCTGTAGATACGCAGTATTTT. This sequence encodes CASSYGLAGAVDTQYF.

The chain links TRBV11-2 to TRBJ2-7, with 7 bases identical to TRBD2. This CDR3 has 12 residues. From germline, CDR1 is SGHAT and CDR2 FQNNGV. Trimming took 5 bases from V and 6 from J; bases not matched to a gene: 4. The CDR3: CASSRWEGEQYF. In nucleotides, the CDR3 is TGTGCCAGCAGCCGCTGGGAGGGCGAGCAGTACTTC.